The entry below describes one T cell receptor beta chain. This specimen comes from a study of blood T cell repertoires in COVID-19. Study details: Material from acute and convalescent COVID-19 was sourced from the United States, Italy and Spain. Sources were T cells, B-cell-depleted T cells, or PBMCs; the material itself was cDNA or gDNA.

Authors' methods: From reference gene primer amplification, estimates of nucleated cell counts were derived. Only in-frame clones appear in the TCRdb table, and some are missing; sequencing was by immunoSEQ multiplex PCR. Clone size and the V and J calls come from that table; the DNA yielded D and trimming. The repertoire holds about 180,000 clones, with 85% to 90% as singletons. The germline V gene encodes CDR1 MNHEY and CDR2 SVGAGI. The V segment lost 7 bases and the J segment 4 bases; nucleotides outside the gene matches: 4. The CDR3 length is 13 residues. The chain uses TRBV6-5 and TRBJ2-1, with 7 positions matching TRBD1. The sequence was obtained from a woman under 40 with active or convalescent COVID-19. What was sequenced was peripheral blood. CDR3 residues: CASNRQGYNEQFF. The CDR3 DNA reads TGTGCCAGCAACCGACAGGGTTACAATGAGCAGTTCTTC.